This T cell receptor beta chain came from a study of shared T cell receptors in the human thymus. The protocol was immunoSEQ multiplex PCR, while the TCRdb copy is restricted to in-frame clones and leaves out a portion. The sample lists hundreds of thousands of clones, about 80% seen once, with about 0.012% in the top ten. The CDR3 is 14 residues long. Germline-derived CDR1 and CDR2 are WSHSY and SAAADI. Trimming at V came to 8 bases and at J to 7 bases, leaving 10 bases not matched to a gene. Another study also made use of these data, one on human thymus T cells.

Sequenced input: thymocytes. This receptor was identified in a boy less than two years old with a congenital heart defect. The J gene is TRBJ2-5, the V gene TRBV10-2; 10 bases match TRBD1. The CDR3 DNA sequence: TGCGCCAGCGGCGGAGACAGGGGGCTTGGGACCCAGTACTTC. It codes for CASGGDRGLGTQYF.